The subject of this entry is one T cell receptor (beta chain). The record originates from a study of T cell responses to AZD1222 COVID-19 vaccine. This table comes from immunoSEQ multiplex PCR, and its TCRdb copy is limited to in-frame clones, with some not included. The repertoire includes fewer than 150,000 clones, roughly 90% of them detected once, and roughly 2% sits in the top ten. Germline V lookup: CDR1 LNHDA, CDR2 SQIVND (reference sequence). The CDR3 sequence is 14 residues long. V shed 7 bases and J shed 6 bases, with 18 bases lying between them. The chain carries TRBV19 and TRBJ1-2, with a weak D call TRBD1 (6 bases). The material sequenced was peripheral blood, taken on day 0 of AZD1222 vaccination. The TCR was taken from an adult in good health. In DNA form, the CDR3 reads TGTGCCAGTACCTCGTATAGGGCAGGGGATGGCTACACCTTC. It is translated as CASTSYRAGDGYTF.